The entry that follows covers one T cell receptor beta chain sequence. Its antigen is unidentified. The sample comes from a study of cytomegalovirus exposure and HLA in healthy donors. Sampled while nominally healthy, donors likely had unrecorded immune exposures. Nobody wrote down the CMV serostatus of this donor. Whole-study findings and limits: Most TCRs appeared rarely, but some public TCRs recurred in many donors. Both high specificity and high sensitivity reportedly marked the classifier's diagnosis of cytomegalovirus status.

In the PCR, 60 Vbeta and 13 Jbeta primers were used. The protocol was immunoSEQ multiplex PCR, while the TCRdb copy is restricted to in-frame clones and leaves out a portion. Of under 150,000 clones detected, 55% to 80% appear once; the ten largest clones hold roughly 14%. The CDR3 totals 12 residues. Trimming took off 0 bases at V and 3 bases at J, with 3 bases between the two ends. CDR1 and CDR2 from the germline V gene are SGHRS and YFSETQ. The chain is built from TRBV5-1 and TRBJ1-2; D is uncertain. Sequenced sample: PBMCs. This receptor was identified in a human donor in good health. DNA for the CDR3: TGCGCCAGCAGCTTGGCCGACTATGGCTACACCTTC. It translates to CASSLADYGYTF. The complete variable domain, with remaining parts taken from reference TRBV5-1 and TRBJ1-2, reads KAGVTQTPRYLIKTRGQQVTLSCSPISGHRSVSWYQQTPGQGLQFLFEYFSETQRNKGNFPGRFSGRQFSNSRSEMNVSTLELGDSALYLCASSLADYGYTFGSGTRLTVV.